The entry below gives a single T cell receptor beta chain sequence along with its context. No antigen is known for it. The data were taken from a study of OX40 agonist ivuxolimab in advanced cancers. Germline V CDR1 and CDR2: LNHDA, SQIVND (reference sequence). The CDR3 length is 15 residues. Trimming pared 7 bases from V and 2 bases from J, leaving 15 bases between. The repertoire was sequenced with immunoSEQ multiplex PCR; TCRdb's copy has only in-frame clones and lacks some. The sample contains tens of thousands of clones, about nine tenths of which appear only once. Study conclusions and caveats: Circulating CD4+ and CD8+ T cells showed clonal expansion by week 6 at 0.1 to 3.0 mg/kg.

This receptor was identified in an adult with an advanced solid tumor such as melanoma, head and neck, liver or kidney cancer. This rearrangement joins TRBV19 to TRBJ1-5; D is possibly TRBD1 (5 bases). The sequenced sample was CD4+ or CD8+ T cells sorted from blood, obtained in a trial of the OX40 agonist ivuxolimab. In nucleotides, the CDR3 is TGTGCCAGTAACGGGGGACGTTGGGGCAATCAGCCCCAGCATTTT. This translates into CASNGGRWGNQPQHF.